This TCR beta chain is from a study of blood T cell repertoires in COVID-19. Background on the study: Nucleic acid was either cDNA or gDNA, and it came from T cells, B-cell-depleted T cells, or PBMCs.

Trimming took 1 base from V and 1 from J; bases not matched to a gene: 6. Germline CDR1 is LGHDT and CDR2 is YNNKEL (reference sequence). This CDR3 is 16 amino acids long. In the study's own analysis: By means of reference gene primer amplification, nucleated cell counts were estimated. Sequencing used immunoSEQ multiplex PCR; TCRdb keeps in-frame clones, though not all of them. V and J calls and clone size are those listed in that table; D and trimming were worked out from the DNA. The data show a few hundred thousand clones, with approximately 84% seen just once and approximately 3.1% held by the top ten.

The TCR was taken from a woman aged 25 to 39 who had recovered from COVID-19. The genes are TRBV3-1 (or the pseudogene TRBV3-2) and TRBJ1-2; 7 bases match TRBD1. Sequenced input: PBMCs or T cells enriched from blood (not recorded which). The CDR3 DNA sequence: TGTGCCAGCAGCCAAGGAAGGGGGCGAGGTAACTATGGCTACACCTTC. Protein: CASSQGRGRGNYGYTF.